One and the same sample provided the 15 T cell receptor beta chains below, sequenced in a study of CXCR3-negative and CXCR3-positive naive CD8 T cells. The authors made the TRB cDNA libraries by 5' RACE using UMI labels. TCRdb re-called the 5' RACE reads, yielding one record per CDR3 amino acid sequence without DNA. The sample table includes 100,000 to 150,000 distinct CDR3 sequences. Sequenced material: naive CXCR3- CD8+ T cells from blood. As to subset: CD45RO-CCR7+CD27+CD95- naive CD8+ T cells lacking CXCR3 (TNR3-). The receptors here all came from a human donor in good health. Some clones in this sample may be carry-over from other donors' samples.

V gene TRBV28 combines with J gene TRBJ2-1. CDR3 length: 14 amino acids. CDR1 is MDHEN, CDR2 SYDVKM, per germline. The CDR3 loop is CASSFSGVYNEQFF.

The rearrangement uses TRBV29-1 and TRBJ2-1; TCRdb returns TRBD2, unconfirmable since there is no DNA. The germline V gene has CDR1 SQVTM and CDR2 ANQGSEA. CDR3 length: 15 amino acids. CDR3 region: CSVEPPGPRADEQFF.

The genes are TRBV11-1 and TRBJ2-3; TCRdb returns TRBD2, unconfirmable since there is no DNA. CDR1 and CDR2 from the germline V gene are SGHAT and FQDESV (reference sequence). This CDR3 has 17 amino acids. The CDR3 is CASSFWTSAVSTDTQYF.

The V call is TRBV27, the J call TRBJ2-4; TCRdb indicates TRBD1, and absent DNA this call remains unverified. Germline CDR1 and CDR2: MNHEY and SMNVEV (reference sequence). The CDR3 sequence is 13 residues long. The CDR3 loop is CASSLTGADIQYF.

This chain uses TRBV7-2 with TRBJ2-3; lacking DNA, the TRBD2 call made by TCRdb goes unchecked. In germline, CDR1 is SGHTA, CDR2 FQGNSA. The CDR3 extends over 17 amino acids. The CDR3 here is CASSLEGPAGYTDTQYF.

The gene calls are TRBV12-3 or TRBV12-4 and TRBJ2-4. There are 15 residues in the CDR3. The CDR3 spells CASSLLGSAKNTQYF.

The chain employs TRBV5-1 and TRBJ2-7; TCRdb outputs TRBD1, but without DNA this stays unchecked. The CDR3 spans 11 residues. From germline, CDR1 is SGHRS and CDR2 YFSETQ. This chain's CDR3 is CASSTTGEQYF.

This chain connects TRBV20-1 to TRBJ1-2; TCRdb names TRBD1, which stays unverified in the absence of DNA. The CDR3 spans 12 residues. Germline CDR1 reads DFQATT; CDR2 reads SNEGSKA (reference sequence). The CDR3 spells CSARGQGAGYTF.

This CDR3 is CASSQVVGAETPYF. This chain uses TRBV4-1 with TRBJ2-5; the TCRdb D gene call, TRBD1, has no DNA to confirm it. The CDR3 loop spans 14 amino acids. The germline gives CDR1 MGHRA, CDR2 YSYEKL.

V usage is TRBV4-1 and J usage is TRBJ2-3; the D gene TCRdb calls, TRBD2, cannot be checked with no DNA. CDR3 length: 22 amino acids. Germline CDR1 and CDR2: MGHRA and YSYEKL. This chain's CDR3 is CASSRPILGGDRPGLAWDTQYF.

CDR3 residues: CVSSYTEERDLFF. The gene calls are TRBV6-2 or TRBV6-3 and TRBJ2-1. The length of the CDR3 is 13 residues. Germline V gene lookup returns CDR1 MNHEY and CDR2 SVGEGT.

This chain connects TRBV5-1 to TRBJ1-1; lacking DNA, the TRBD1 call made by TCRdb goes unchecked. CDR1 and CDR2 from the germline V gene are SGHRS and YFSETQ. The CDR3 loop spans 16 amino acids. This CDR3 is CASSFSPTGMNTEAFF.

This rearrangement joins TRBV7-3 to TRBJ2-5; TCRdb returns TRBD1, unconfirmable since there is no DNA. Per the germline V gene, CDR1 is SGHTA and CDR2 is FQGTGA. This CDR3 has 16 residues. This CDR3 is CASSDGLQGPQETQYF.

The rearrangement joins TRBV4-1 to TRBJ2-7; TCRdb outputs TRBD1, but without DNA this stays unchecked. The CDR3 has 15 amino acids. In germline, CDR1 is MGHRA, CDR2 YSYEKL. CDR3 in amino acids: CASSQVHGTQYEQYF.

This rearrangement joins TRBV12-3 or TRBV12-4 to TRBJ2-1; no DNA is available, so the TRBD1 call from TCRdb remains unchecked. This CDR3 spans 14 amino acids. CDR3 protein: CASRVAGGNYEQFF.